This T cell receptor (beta chain) was sequenced for a study of blood T cells in healthy people across ages. There are 14 residues in the CDR3. Sample-barcoded 5' priming and a J-beta primer mix drove a second PCR of roughly 6 to 12 cycles. TCRdb passed the 5' RACE reads through MiXCR, listing each CDR3 protein once. Altogether about 800,000 distinct CDR3 sequences are present, 25% being singletons, with the ten largest covering more than 3%. In addition, the sample was reused for a study of T cells of mothers and their children.

This TCR was sampled from a boy aged 5-17 years in good health. The rearrangement joins TRBV21-1 to TRBJ1-2. TRBV21-1 counts as a pseudogene. Sequencing used blood. The CDR3 nucleotides read TGTGCCAGCAGCAAAGGGACGGACCCCTATGGCTACACCTTC. Translating gives CASSKGTDPYGYTF.